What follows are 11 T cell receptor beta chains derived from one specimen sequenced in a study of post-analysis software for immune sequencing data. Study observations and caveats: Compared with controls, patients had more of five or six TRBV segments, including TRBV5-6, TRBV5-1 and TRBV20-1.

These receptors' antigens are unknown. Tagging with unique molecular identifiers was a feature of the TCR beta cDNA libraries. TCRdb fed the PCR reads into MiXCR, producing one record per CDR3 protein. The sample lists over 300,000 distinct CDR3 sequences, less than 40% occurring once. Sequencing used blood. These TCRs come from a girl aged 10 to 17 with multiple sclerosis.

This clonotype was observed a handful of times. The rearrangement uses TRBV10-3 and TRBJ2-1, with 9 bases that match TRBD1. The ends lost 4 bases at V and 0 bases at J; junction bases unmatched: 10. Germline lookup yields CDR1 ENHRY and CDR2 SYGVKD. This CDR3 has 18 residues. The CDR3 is CAISGAYRGRSSYNEQFF. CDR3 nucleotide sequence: TGTGCCATCAGTGGTGCTTACAGGGGGCGAAGCTCCTACAATGAGCAGTTCTTC.

CDR3 bases: TGTGCCAGCAGCCAAGACACGACAGGGGGGGACACTGAAGCTTTCTTT. Protein sequence: CASSQDTTGGDTEAFF. The chain employs TRBV4-2 and TRBJ1-1; 9 bases agree with TRBD1. CDR3 size: 16 residues. Germline V CDR1 and CDR2: LGHNA, YNFKEQ. With V trimmed by 0 bases and J by 3 bases, 5 bases remained unmatched.

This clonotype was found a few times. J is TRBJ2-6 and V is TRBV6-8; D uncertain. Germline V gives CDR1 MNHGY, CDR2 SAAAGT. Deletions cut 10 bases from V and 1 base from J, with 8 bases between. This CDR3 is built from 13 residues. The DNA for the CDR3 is TGTGCCATGAAGGGATCTGGGGCCAACGTCCTGACTTTC. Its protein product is CAMKGSGANVLTF.

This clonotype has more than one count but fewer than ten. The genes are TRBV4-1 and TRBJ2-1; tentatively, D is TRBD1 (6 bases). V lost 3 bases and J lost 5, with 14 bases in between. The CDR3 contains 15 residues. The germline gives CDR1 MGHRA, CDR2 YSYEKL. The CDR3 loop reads CASSHAGTNNNEQFF. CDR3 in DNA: TGCGCCAGCAGCCATGCCGGGACAAACAACAATGAGCAGTTCTTC.

Written as DNA, the CDR3 is TGTGCCACCAGCAGAGCCGCAGGGCGGGGTGAAAAACTGTTTTTT. Amino acid sequence: CATSRAAGRGEKLFF. The chain joins TRBV15 to TRBJ1-4, with TRBD1 as a possible D gene (5 bases). Looked up from germline, CDR1 is LNHNV and CDR2 is YYDKDF (reference sequence). The length of the CDR3 is 15 residues. The V gene lost 1 base and the J gene lost 7 bases, with 13 bases spanning the gap.

The CDR3 coding sequence is TGTGCCAGCAGCCTTAGTTGGGGGACCACTGAAGCTTTCTTT. Its translation: CASSLSWGTTEAFF. The gene calls are TRBV9 and TRBJ1-1, with a tentative D call TRBD1 (5 bases). Germline-derived CDR1 and CDR2 are SGDLS and YYNGEE. The CDR3 is 14 residues long. V lost 4 bases and J 4 bases, leaving 14 bases between the germline ends.

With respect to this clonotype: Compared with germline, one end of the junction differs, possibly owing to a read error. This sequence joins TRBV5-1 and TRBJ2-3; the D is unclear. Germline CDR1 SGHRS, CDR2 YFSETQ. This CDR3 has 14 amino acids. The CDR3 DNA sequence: TGCGCCGGCAGCTTAGAGGCCACCACAGATACGCAGTATTTT. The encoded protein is CAGSLEATTDTQYF.

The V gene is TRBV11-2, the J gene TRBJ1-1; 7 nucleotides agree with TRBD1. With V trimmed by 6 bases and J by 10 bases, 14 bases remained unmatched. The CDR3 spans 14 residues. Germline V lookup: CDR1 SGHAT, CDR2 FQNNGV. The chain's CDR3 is CASSSNPGQSGAFF. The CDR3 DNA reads TGTGCCAGCAGTTCTAATCCGGGACAGAGTGGAGCTTTCTTT.

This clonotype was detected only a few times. CDR3 region: CASSPTGLYEQYF. The CDR3 bases are TGCGCCAGCAGCCCGACAGGGTTATACGAGCAGTACTTC. The chain links TRBV4-1 to TRBJ2-7, with 7 bases aligning to TRBD1. The CDR3 is 13 residues long. CDR1 and CDR2 from the germline V gene are MGHRA and YSYEKL. Trimming at V came to 4 bases and at J to 4 bases, leaving 4 bases not matched to a gene.

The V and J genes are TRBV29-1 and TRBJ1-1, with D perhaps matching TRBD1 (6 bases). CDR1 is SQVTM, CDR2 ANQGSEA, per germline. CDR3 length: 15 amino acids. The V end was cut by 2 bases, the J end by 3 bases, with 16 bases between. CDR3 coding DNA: TGCAGCGTTGAATGGGGGGGCGCGGGGTACACTGAAGCTTTCTTT. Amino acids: CSVEWGGAGYTEAFF. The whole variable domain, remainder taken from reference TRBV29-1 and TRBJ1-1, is SAVISQKPSRDICQRGTSLTIQCQVDSQVTMMFWYRQQPGQSLTLIATANQGSEATYESGFVIDKFPISRPNLTFSTLTVSNMSPEDSSIYLCSVEWGGAGYTEAFFGQGTRLTVV.

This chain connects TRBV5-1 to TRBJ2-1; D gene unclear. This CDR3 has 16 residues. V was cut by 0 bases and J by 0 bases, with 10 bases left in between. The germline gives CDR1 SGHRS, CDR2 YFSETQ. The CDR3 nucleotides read TGCGCCAGCAGCTTGGGTACGGACGGCTCCTACAATGAGCAGTTCTTC. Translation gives CASSLGTDGSYNEQFF.